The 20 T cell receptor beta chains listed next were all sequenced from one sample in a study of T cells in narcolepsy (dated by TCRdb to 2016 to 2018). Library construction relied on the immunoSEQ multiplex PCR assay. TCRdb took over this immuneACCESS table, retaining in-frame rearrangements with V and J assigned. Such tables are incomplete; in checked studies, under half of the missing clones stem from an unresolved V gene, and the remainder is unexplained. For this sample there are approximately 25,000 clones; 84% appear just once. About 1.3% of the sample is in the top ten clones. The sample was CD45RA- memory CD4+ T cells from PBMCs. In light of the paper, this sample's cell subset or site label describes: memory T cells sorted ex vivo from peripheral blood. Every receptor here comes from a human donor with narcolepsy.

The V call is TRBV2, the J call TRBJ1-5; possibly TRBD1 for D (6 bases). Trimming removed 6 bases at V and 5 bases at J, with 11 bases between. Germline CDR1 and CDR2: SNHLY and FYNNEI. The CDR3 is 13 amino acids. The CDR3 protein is CASSIEGDQPQHF. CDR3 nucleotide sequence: TGTGCCAGCAGCATTGAGGGGGATCAGCCCCAGCATTTT.

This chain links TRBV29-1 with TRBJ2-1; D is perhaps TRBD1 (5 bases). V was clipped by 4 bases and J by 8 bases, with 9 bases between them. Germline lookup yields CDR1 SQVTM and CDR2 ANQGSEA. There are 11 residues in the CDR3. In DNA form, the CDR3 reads TGCAGCGTTGCCCCCAGGGATGAGCAGTTCTTC. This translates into CSVAPRDEQFF.

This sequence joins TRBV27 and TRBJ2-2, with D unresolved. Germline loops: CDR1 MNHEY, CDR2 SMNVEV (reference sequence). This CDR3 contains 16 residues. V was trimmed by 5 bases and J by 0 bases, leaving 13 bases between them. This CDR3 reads CASSLQAGPNTGELFF. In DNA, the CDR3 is TGTGCCAGCAGTCTGCAGGCAGGTCCGAACACCGGGGAGCTGTTTTTT.

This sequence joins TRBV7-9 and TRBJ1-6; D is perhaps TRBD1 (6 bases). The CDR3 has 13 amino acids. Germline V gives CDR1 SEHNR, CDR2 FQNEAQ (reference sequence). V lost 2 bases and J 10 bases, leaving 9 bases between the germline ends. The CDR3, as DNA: TGTGCCAGCAGCTTACAAGGGGGATCACCCCTCCACTTT. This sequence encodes CASSLQGGSPLHF.

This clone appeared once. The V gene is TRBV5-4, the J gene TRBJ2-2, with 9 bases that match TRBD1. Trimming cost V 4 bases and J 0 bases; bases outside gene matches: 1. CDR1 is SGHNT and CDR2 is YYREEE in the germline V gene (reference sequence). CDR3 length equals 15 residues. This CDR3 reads CASSRDRANTGELFF. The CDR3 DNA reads TGTGCCAGCAGCCGGGACAGGGCGAACACCGGGGAGCTGTTTTTT.

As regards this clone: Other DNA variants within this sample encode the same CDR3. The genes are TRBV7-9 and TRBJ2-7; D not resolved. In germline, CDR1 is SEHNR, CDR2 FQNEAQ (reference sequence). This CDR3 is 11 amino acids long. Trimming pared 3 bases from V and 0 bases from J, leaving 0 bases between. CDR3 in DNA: TGTGCCAGCAGCTTCTCCTACGAGCAGTACTTC. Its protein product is CASSFSYEQYF.

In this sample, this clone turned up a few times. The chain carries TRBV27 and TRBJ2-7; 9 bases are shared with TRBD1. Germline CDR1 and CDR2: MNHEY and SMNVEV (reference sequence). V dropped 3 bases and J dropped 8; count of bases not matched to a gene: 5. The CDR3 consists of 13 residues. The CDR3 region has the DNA TGTGCCAGCAGTTTGGGGGGGACAGGGAAGCAGTACTTC. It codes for CASSLGGTGKQYF.

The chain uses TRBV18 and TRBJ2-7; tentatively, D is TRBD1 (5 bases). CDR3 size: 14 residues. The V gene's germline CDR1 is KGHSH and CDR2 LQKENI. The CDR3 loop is CATLASREANEQYF. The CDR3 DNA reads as TGTGCTACATTGGCCTCCAGGGAAGCTAACGAGCAGTACTTC.

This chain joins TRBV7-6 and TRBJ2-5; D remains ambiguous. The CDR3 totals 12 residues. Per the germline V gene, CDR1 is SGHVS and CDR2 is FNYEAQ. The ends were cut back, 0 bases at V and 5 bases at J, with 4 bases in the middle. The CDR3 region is CASSLALETQYF. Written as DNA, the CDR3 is TGTGCCAGCAGCTTAGCGCTGGAGACCCAGTACTTC.

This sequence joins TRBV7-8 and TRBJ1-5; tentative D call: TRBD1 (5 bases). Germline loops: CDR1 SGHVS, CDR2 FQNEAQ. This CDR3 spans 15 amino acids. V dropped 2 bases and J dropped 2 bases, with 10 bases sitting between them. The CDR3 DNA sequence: TGTGCCAGCAGCTTACTTGAAGGGGGCAATCAGCCCCAGCATTTT. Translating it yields CASSLLEGGNQPQHF.

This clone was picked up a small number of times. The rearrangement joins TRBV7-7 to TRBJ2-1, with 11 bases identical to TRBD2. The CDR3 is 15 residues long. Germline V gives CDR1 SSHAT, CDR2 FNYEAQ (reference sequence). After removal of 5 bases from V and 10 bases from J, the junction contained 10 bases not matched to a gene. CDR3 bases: TGTGCCAGCAGCCCACTAGCGGGAGTGAGGGGGGAGCAGTTCTTC. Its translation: CASSPLAGVRGEQFF. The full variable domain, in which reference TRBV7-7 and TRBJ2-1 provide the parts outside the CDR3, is GAGVSQSPRYKVTKRGQDVTLRCDPISSHATLYWYQQALGQGPEFLTYFNYEAQPDKSGLPSDRFSAERPEGSISTLTIQRTEQRDSAMYRCASSPLAGVRGEQFFGPGTRLTVL.

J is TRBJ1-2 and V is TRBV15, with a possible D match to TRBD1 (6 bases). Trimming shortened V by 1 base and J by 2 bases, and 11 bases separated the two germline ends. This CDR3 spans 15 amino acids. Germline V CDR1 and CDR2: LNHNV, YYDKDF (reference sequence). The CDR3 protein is CATSRAGTPNYGYTF. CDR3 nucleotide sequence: TGTGCCACCAGCAGAGCCGGGACACCGAACTATGGCTACACCTTC.

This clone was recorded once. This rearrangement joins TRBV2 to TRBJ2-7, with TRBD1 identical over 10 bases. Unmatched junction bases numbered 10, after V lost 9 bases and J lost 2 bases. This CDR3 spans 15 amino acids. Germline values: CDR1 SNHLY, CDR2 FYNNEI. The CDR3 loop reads CARSAGTGETYEQYF. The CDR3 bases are TGTGCCAGGTCCGCCGGGACAGGGGAAACCTACGAGCAGTACTTC.

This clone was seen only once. In DNA, the CDR3 is TGTGCCAGCAGCTTAGCTGGGGGAACCTACGAGCAGTACTTC. Translation gives CASSLAGGTYEQYF. The V and J genes are TRBV7-9 and TRBJ2-7; D tentatively reads TRBD1 or TRBD2 (5 bases each). Looked up from germline, CDR1 is SEHNR and CDR2 is FQNEAQ (reference sequence). This CDR3 contains 14 residues. The V gene lost 0 bases and the J gene lost 2 bases, with 8 bases spanning the gap.

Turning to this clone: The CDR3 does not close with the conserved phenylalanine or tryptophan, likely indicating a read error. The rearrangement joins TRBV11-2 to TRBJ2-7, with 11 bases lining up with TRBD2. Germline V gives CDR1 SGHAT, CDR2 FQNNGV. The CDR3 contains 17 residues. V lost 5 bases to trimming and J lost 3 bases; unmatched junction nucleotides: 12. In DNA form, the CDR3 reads TGTGCCAGCAGCCGGACTAGCGGGTTCCTATTACGCTACGAGCAGTACCTC. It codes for CASSRTSGFLLRYEQYL.

CDR3 in DNA: TGCGCCAGCAGCCAAGTTGAGGGGAACGAGCAGTACTTC. Translated: CASSQVEGNEQYF. The J gene is TRBJ2-7, the V gene TRBV4-3; D tentatively reads TRBD1 or TRBD2 (5 bases each). Between the trimmed V and J ends, which lost 1 base and 5 bases, there was a span of 9 bases. The CDR3 totals 13 residues. Germline loops: CDR1 LGHNA, CDR2 YSLEER.

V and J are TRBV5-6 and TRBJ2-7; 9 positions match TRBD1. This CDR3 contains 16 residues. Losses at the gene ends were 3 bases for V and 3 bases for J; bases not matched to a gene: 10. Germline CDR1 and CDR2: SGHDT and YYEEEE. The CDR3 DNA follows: TGTGCCAGCAGCTCGGACAGGGGCGAATTCCTCTACGAGCAGTACTTC. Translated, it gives CASSSDRGEFLYEQYF.

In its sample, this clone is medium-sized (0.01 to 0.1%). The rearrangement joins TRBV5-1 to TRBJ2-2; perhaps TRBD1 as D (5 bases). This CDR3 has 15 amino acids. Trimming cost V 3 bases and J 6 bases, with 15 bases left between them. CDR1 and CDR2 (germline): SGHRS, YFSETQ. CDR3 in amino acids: CASSSLGAESGELFF. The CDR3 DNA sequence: TGCGCCAGCAGCTCATTAGGGGCCGAGTCCGGGGAGCTGTTTTTT.

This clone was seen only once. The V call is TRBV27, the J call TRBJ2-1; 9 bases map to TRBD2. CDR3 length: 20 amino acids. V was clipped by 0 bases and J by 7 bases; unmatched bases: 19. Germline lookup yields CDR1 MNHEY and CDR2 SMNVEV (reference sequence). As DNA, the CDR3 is TGTGCCAGCAGTTTATCGACTTTTGGGGTTGGCGGGAGGGCCCGGAATGAGCAGTTCTTC. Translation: CASSLSTFGVGGRARNEQFF.

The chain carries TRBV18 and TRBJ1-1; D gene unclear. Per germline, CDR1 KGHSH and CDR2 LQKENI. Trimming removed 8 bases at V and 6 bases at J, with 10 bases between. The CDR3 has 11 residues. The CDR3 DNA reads TGTGCCAGCCTACAGAGTGCTGAAGCTTTCTTT. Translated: CASLQSAEAFF.